A single sample gave rise to the 32 T cell receptor beta chains below, sequenced in a study of control samples from healthy donors and cancer patients. Assay used: immunoSEQ multiplex PCR; TCRdb lists only in-frame clones, some missing. Of 89,000 or so clones listed, around 87% are singletons. The sample was blood. These receptors all come from a man in his forties or fifties in good health.

The chain carries TRBV9 and TRBJ2-3, with a possible D match to TRBD2 (5 bases). CDR1 is SGDLS, CDR2 YYNGEE, per germline. V gave up 0 bases and J gave up 0 bases, with 11 bases separating them. CDR3 length: 16 amino acids. CDR3 protein: CASSVGGERSTDTQYF. CDR3 sequence (DNA): TGTGCCAGCAGCGTAGGCGGAGAGCGGAGCACAGATACGCAGTATTTT. The full variable domain, completed using reference TRBV9 and TRBJ2-3, is DSGVTQTPKHLITATGQRVTLRCSPRSGDLSVYWYQQSLDQGLQFLIQYYNGEERAKGNILERFSAQQFPDLHSELNLSSLELGDSALYFCASSVGGERSTDTQYFGPGTRLTVL.

The gene calls are TRBV7-8 and TRBJ2-3; D ambiguous. Trimming cost V 5 bases and J 0 bases, with 9 bases left between them. CDR1 is SGHVS, CDR2 FQNEAQ, per germline. The CDR3 loop spans 14 amino acids. The CDR3 is CASSGIASTDTQYF. The CDR3 DNA reads as TGTGCCAGCAGCGGGATCGCTAGCACAGATACGCAGTATTTT.

The CDR3 loop is CASSSFEGGALYEQYF. In DNA form, the CDR3 reads TGTGCCAGCAGCTCCTTCGAAGGGGGGGCCCTCTACGAGCAGTACTTC. This sequence joins TRBV7-9 and TRBJ2-7; D might be TRBD2 (7 bases). Trimming took 4 bases from V and 3 from J, leaving 19 bases between them. CDR1 is SEHNR, CDR2 FQNEAQ, per germline (reference sequence). The CDR3 runs 16 residues.

This clone was seen just once. The chain is built from TRBV4-3 and TRBJ2-7; tentatively, D is TRBD1 (5 bases). Germline loops: CDR1 LGHNA, CDR2 YSLEER. Trimming stripped 0 bases from V and 4 bases from J, with 10 bases between. The CDR3 consists of 14 residues. The CDR3 DNA is TGCGCCAGCAGCCAAGACAGGGTCGGGTACGAGCAGTACTTC. Its translation is CASSQDRVGYEQYF.

The chain employs TRBV9 and TRBJ2-7; possibly TRBD2 for D (6 bases). This CDR3 contains 15 residues. Germline assignment: CDR1 SGDLS and CDR2 YYNGEE. V lost 3 bases and J lost 6, with 19 bases in between. CDR3 region: CASSASGTLDSEQYF. The CDR3 DNA reads as TGTGCCAGCAGCGCTTCCGGGACTCTCGACTCCGAGCAGTACTTC.

The genes are TRBV7-9 and TRBJ2-1, with D possibly TRBD2 on 7 matching bases. The V end lost 5 bases, the J end lost 7 bases, and 18 bases lay between the germline ends. CDR1 is SEHNR and CDR2 is FQNEAQ in the germline V gene (reference sequence). The length of the CDR3 is 15 residues. The CDR3 region has the DNA TGTGCCAGCAGCCCTCGGGGGGCCGAGGGGAATGAGCAGTTCTTC. Protein product: CASSPRGAEGNEQFF.

The chain uses TRBV5-4 and TRBJ2-3; TRBD2 matches 7 bases. Germline trimming cut 7 bases from V and 3 bases from J; bases unmatched to any gene: 11. This CDR3 contains 15 residues. Germline lookup yields CDR1 SGHNT and CDR2 YYREEE (reference sequence). CDR3 nucleotide sequence: TGTGCCAGCGGGGAGGGGCCCAACCCAACAGATACGCAGTATTTT. Residues: CASGEGPNPTDTQYF.

Here the CDR3 DNA reads TGTGCCTGGGCAAACACCATATATTTT. Translating gives CAWANTIYF. The chain employs TRBV30 and TRBJ1-3; D remains ambiguous. Trimming took 5 bases from V and 6 from J, leaving 2 bases between them. CDR3 length: 9 amino acids. Looked up from germline, CDR1 is GTSNPN and CDR2 is SVGIG (reference sequence).

V and J are TRBV5-1 and TRBJ2-7; 14 positions match TRBD2. Germline values: CDR1 SGHRS, CDR2 YFSETQ. V gave up 0 bases and J gave up 4 bases; unmatched junction bases: 3. The CDR3 is 16 residues long. The CDR3 region is CASSLGLAGGGYEQYF. The CDR3 region has the DNA TGCGCCAGCAGCTTGGGACTAGCGGGAGGGGGGTACGAGCAGTACTTC.

The chain uses TRBV24-1 and TRBJ2-1, with 11 bases fitting TRBD2. Unmatched junction bases numbered 9, after V lost 4 bases and J lost 8 bases. This CDR3 has 16 residues. Per germline, CDR1 KGHDR and CDR2 SFDVKD. DNA for the CDR3: TGTGCCACCAGTGACCATAGCGGGAGGGCCGTCGATGAGCAGTTCTTC. Translated, it gives CATSDHSGRAVDEQFF.

V and J are TRBV9 and TRBJ1-5; no clear D. From germline, CDR1 is SGDLS and CDR2 YYNGEE. CDR3 length: 15 amino acids. V lost 0 bases, J lost 0 bases, and 7 bases lay in between. The CDR3 sequence: CASSVEGNSNQPQHF. The CDR3 bases are TGTGCCAGCAGCGTAGAAGGGAATAGCAATCAGCCCCAGCATTTT.

The chain employs TRBV5-1 and TRBJ1-1; possibly TRBD1 for D (5 bases). Germline V gene lookup returns CDR1 SGHRS and CDR2 YFSETQ. Trimming stripped 0 bases from V and 4 bases from J, with 16 bases between. The CDR3 is made up of 16 amino acids. CDR3 nucleotides: TGCGCCAGCAGCTTGGGGCCTCGAGGAGGGACCACTGAAGCTTTCTTT. It encodes CASSLGPRGGTTEAFF.

The chain employs TRBV14 and TRBJ2-5; TRBD1 or TRBD2 may be the D gene (6 bases each). This CDR3 spans 13 amino acids. The ends were cut back, 4 bases at V and 10 bases at J, with 16 bases in the middle. Germline CDR1 reads SGHDN; CDR2 reads FVKESK. The CDR3 DNA sequence: TGTGCCAGCAGCCCCCGGGGGCGGCCCATCCAGTACTTC. As protein: CASSPRGRPIQYF. Full variable domain (rest looked up from reference TRBV14 and TRBJ2-5): EAGVTQFPSHSVIEKGQTVTLRCDPISGHDNLYWYRRVMGKEIKFLLHFVKESKQDESGMPNNRFLAERTGGTYSTLKVQPAELEDSGVYFCASSPRGRPIQYFGPGTRLLVL.

The V gene is TRBV19, the J gene TRBJ2-5; possibly TRBD2 for D (5 bases). The CDR3 has 13 amino acids. Trimming left V 6 bases short and J 3 bases short, with 11 bases between. Germline CDR1 reads LNHDA; CDR2 reads SQIVND (reference sequence). The CDR3 region is CASRELGKETQYF. For the CDR3, the DNA is TGTGCCAGTAGGGAACTAGGGAAAGAGACCCAGTACTTC.

This clone was found a few times. The chain has TRBV18 and TRBJ2-5; D remains ambiguous. Germline CDR1 and CDR2: KGHSH and LQKENI. Trimming pared 2 bases from V and 5 bases from J, leaving 9 bases between. This CDR3 contains 13 residues. The CDR3 nucleotides are TGTGCCAGCTCACCATCTCAGGTGGAGACCCAGTACTTC. Its translation is CASSPSQVETQYF.

The J gene is TRBJ1-2, the V gene TRBV4-3, with D uncertain. There are 13 residues in the CDR3. Germline V CDR1 and CDR2: LGHNA, YSLEER. V was clipped by 1 base and J by 1 base, with 4 bases between them. The CDR3 bases are TGCGCCAGCAGCCAAGGGAATAACTATGGCTACACCTTC. Translating it yields CASSQGNNYGYTF.

The chain recombines TRBV27 with TRBJ1-2; TRBD1 matches 9 bases. Germline lookup yields CDR1 MNHEY and CDR2 SMNVEV (reference sequence). V was pared by 5 bases and J by 4 bases, with 5 bases of the junction left unmatched. The CDR3 runs 14 residues. The CDR3 region is CASSVQGAGYGYTF. The CDR3 DNA reads TGTGCCAGCAGTGTACAGGGGGCGGGCTATGGCTACACCTTC.

The rearrangement uses TRBV2 and TRBJ2-7; 8 nucleotides agree with TRBD1. Looked up from germline, CDR1 is SNHLY and CDR2 is FYNNEI. The CDR3 is 12 residues long. CDR3 protein: CATGTGVSEQYV. The CDR3 bases are TGTGCAACCGGGACAGGCGTCTCCGAGCAGTACGTC.

The count of this clone is one. The chain employs TRBV18 and TRBJ2-7, with D perhaps assigned TRBD1 or TRBD2 (5 bases each). The CDR3 spans 14 residues. The ends were cut back, 2 bases at V and 6 bases at J, with 14 bases in the middle. Germline-derived CDR1 and CDR2 are KGHSH and LQKENI. CDR3 in DNA: TGTGCCAGCTCACCAACGGACATAGCGAGCGAGCAGTACGTC. Translated, it gives CASSPTDIASEQYV.

This chain links TRBV18 with TRBJ1-5; TRBD1 aligns across 7 bases. The V gene's germline CDR1 is KGHSH and CDR2 LQKENI. The CDR3 covers 13 residues. With 5 bases clipped from V and 7 bases from J, the junction kept 5 bases outside the gene matches. CDR3 sequence reads: CASSTGERQPQHF. CDR3 sequence (DNA): TGTGCCAGCTCAACAGGGGAACGGCAGCCCCAGCATTTT.

The genes are TRBV28 and TRBJ2-7; 7 bases fit TRBD1. The V gene's germline CDR1 is MDHEN and CDR2 SYDVKM. The junction had 4 bases not matched to a gene; V was cut back by 7 bases and J by 1 base. The CDR3 is made up of 13 amino acids. DNA for the CDR3: TGTGCCAGCACCCAACAGGGGTCCTACGAGCAGTACGTC. Protein product: CASTQQGSYEQYV.

V gene TRBV19 combines with J gene TRBJ1-5; 9 positions agree with TRBD1. J was trimmed by 6 bases and V by 10 bases; bases with no gene match: 10. The CDR3 is 14 residues long. Per germline, CDR1 LNHDA and CDR2 SQIVND (reference sequence). DNA for the CDR3: TGTGCCACCTCGGACAGGGGTAAAGGTCAGCCCCAGCATTTT. Translation: CATSDRGKGQPQHF. Filled out from reference TRBV19 and TRBJ1-5, the complete variable domain reads DGGITQSPKYLFRKEGQNVTLSCEQNLNHDAMYWYRQDPGQGLRLIYYSQIVNDFQKGDIAEGYSVSREKKESFPLTVTSAQKNPTAFYLCATSDRGKGQPQHFGDGTRLSIL.

This chain links TRBV19 with TRBJ2-3; a possible D gene is TRBD2 (6 bases). The CDR3 runs 15 residues. Trimming took 3 bases from V and 5 from J, leaving 15 bases between them. Germline values: CDR1 LNHDA, CDR2 SQIVND (reference sequence). CDR3 protein: CASSMSRDSGDTQYF. The CDR3 DNA sequence: TGTGCCAGTAGTATGTCCAGGGACTCTGGAGATACGCAGTATTTT.

This CDR3 is CASSSKHRGNYGYTF. In DNA form, the CDR3 reads TGTGCCAGCAGTTCCAAACACCGGGGCAACTATGGCTACACCTTC. V usage is TRBV6-5 and J usage is TRBJ1-2; TRBD1 is a possible D gene (5 bases). The V gene's germline CDR1 is MNHEY and CDR2 SVGAGI. The CDR3 covers 15 residues. Trimming shortened V by 4 bases and J by 2 bases, and 14 bases separated the two germline ends.

V gene TRBV11-2 combines with J gene TRBJ2-7, with a tentative D call TRBD1 (5 bases). The V end lost 4 bases, the J end lost 4 bases, and 14 bases lay between the germline ends. CDR1 and CDR2 from the germline V gene are SGHAT and FQNNGV. The CDR3 has 14 amino acids. The chain's CDR3 is CASSWGFQGYEQYF. Written as DNA, the CDR3 is TGTGCCAGCAGCTGGGGCTTTCAGGGATACGAGCAGTACTTC.

V and J are TRBV5-1 and TRBJ1-3, with unresolved D. Germline lookup yields CDR1 SGHRS and CDR2 YFSETQ. V was cut by 0 bases and J by 0 bases, with 7 bases left in between. There are 15 residues in the CDR3. The CDR3 region is CASSLDYLSGNTIYF. The CDR3 region has the DNA TGCGCCAGCAGCTTGGACTACCTCTCTGGAAACACCATATATTTT.

The chain couples TRBV5-1 to TRBJ2-2; D not certain. Germline V gives CDR1 SGHRS, CDR2 YFSETQ. The CDR3 totals 15 residues. V lost 6 bases and J 0 bases, leaving 12 bases between the germline ends. CDR3: CASTEGFANTGELFF. The CDR3 bases are TGCGCCAGCACCGAAGGGTTCGCGAACACCGGGGAGCTGTTTTTT.

The genes are TRBV7-9 and TRBJ1-2; D is possibly TRBD1 (6 bases). V shed 5 bases and J shed 7 bases, with 20 bases lying between them. The germline V gene encodes CDR1 SEHNR and CDR2 FQNEAQ (reference sequence). The CDR3 has 15 residues. For the CDR3, the DNA is TGTGCCAGCAGCCCTTTATTCCGGGGGCTGGGTGGCTACACCTTC. It specifies CASSPLFRGLGGYTF.

This sequence joins TRBV9 and TRBJ1-4; TRBD1 might be the D (6 bases). The V gene lost 4 bases and the J gene lost 6 bases, with 10 bases spanning the gap. Germline-derived CDR1 and CDR2 are SGDLS and YYNGEE. The CDR3 runs 13 residues. The chain's CDR3 is CASSRDTDEKLFF. CDR3 nucleotide sequence: TGTGCCAGCAGCCGGGACACCGATGAAAAACTGTTTTTT. The whole variable domain, remainder taken from reference TRBV9 and TRBJ1-4, is DSGVTQTPKHLITATGQRVTLRCSPRSGDLSVYWYQQSLDQGLQFLIQYYNGEERAKGNILERFSAQQFPDLHSELNLSSLELGDSALYFCASSRDTDEKLFFGSGTQLSVL.

This clone was observed a single time. This chain uses TRBV6-1 with TRBJ2-6; D remains ambiguous. Between the trimmed V and J ends, which lost 1 base and 2 bases, there was a span of 6 bases. The CDR3 sequence is 15 residues long. Germline-derived CDR1 and CDR2 are MNHNS and SASEGT. The chain's CDR3 is CASSEEGTGANVLTF. CDR3 coding DNA: TGTGCCAGCAGTGAAGAGGGAACTGGGGCCAACGTCCTGACTTTC.

The V gene is TRBV2, the J gene TRBJ2-2; 7 nucleotides line up with TRBD1. Germline V gene sequence: CDR1 SNHLY, CDR2 FYNNEI. This CDR3 has 15 residues. Unmatched junction bases numbered 7, after V lost 7 bases and J lost 2 bases. CDR3 sequence: CASTSDRVNTGELFF. The CDR3 bases are TGTGCCAGCACCTCCGACAGGGTTAACACCGGGGAGCTGTTTTTT. Looking up the rest from reference TRBV2 and TRBJ2-2 gives the full variable domain: EPEVTQTPSHQVTQMGQEVILRCVPISNHLYFYWYRQILGQKVEFLVSFYNNEISEKSEIFDDQFSVERPDGSNFTLKIRSTKLEDSAMYFCASTSDRVNTGELFFGEGSRLTVL.

This chain links TRBV6-5 with TRBJ1-1, with a weak D call TRBD1 (6 bases). V was cut by 0 bases and J by 4 bases, with 12 bases left in between. The CDR3 is 15 residues long. CDR1 is MNHEY and CDR2 is SVGAGI in the germline V gene. Here the CDR3 reads CASSYSWKGGTEAFF. The CDR3 bases are TGTGCCAGCAGTTACTCTTGGAAAGGGGGCACTGAAGCTTTCTTT.